This is a list of T cell receptor beta chains from one sample in a study of molecular identifiers for immune sequencing clone quantification. MiXCR, applied by TCRdb to the PCR reads, yields one record per CDR3 protein. The profile shows hundreds of thousands of distinct CDR3 sequences, about 25% of them singletons. The sequencing input was naive CD8+ T cells from blood, with Jurkat cell RNA spiked in. These TCRs come from a human donor in good health. Some libraries in this study had Jurkat cell RNA spiked in. Each CDR3 is given with its conserved first and last residue. A D gene is named only where the DNA matches it firmly. Only some rows state a clone size, as once, few, many or a class for expanded clones.

J,size,D,V,CDR3,DNA
TRBJ2-2,few,.,TRBV6-2/TRBV6-3,CASSPWGQDKNTGELFF,TGTGCCAGCAGTCCCTGGGGGCAAGACAAGAACACCGGGGAGCTGTTTTTT
TRBJ2-7,few,.,TRBV7-9,CASTREAGPYEQYF,TGTGCCAGCACCCGTGAGGCAGGCCCCTACGAGCAGTACTTC
TRBJ1-3,many,.,TRBV9,CASTGSSGNTIYF,TGTGCCAGCACAGGGAGCAGCGGAAACACCATATATTTT
TRBJ2-7,.,.,TRBV9,CASSVEGGGTYEQYF,TGTGCCAGCAGCGTAGAGGGGGGAGGAACCTACGAGCAGTACTTC
TRBJ2-7,.,.,TRBV19,CASSLRQDSYEQYF,TGTGCCAGTAGTTTAAGGCAGGACTCCTACGAGCAGTACTTC
TRBJ1-5,many,TRBD1,TRBV28,CASFGTGGNQPQHF,TGTGCCAGCTTTGGGACAGGGGGGAATCAGCCCCAGCATTTT
TRBJ2-1,.,TRBD2,TRBV11-2,CASSTLPAGDYNEQFF,TGTGCCAGCAGCACTCTGCCAGCGGGAGACTACAATGAGCAGTTCTTC
TRBJ2-7,many,.,TRBV20-1,CSARGNSYEQYF,TGCAGTGCTAGAGGGAATTCCTACGAGCAGTACTTC
TRBJ2-7,few,TRBD1,TRBV6-2/TRBV6-3,CASSYSTGMSYEQYF,TGTGCCAGCAGTTACTCGACAGGGATGTCCTACGAGCAGTACTTC
TRBJ2-5,.,.,TRBV2,CASAEGTSTVGDQYF,TGTGCCAGCGCCGAGGGAACGTCCACAGTCGGGGACCAGTACTTC
TRBJ2-2,.,.,TRBV2,CASSGPDLNTGELFF,TGTGCCAGCAGTGGTCCCGACTTGAACACCGGGGAGCTGTTTTTT
TRBJ2-3,many,.,TRBV29-1,CSGWGKPEDTDTQYF,TGCAGTGGATGGGGCAAACCAGAAGACACAGATACGCAGTATTTT
TRBJ2-3,many,.,TRBV4-3,CASSQEYYLTDTQYF,TGCGCCAGCAGCCAAGAGTATTACCTCACAGATACGCAGTATTTT